This entry lists 21 T cell receptor beta chains sequenced from one sample in a study of blood T cell repertoires in COVID-19. The protocol was immunoSEQ multiplex PCR, while the TCRdb copy is restricted to in-frame clones and leaves out a portion. The sample holds 450,000 or so clones, 70% to 90% seen once. The source material was peripheral blood. These receptors all stem from a young man with COVID-19, enrolled during active disease.

Points on this clone: This same CDR3 is encoded by further DNA sequences in the sample. The chain couples TRBV5-4 to TRBJ2-3, with 9 bases matching TRBD2. After removal of 3 bases from V and 0 bases from J, the junction contained 2 bases not matched to a gene. The CDR3 runs to 15 residues. Germline CDR1 is SGHNT and CDR2 is YYREEE (reference sequence). The CDR3 region has the DNA TGTGCCAGCAGCTCGACTAGCGGAAGCACAGATACGCAGTATTTT. Translating gives CASSSTSGSTDTQYF.

This chain links TRBV5-1 with TRBJ2-1; tentatively, D is TRBD2 (6 bases). The CDR3 sequence is 17 residues long. Germline lookup yields CDR1 SGHRS and CDR2 YFSETQ. The V gene lost 0 bases and the J gene lost 1 base, with 14 bases spanning the gap. CDR3 sequence: CASSLARRGSSYNEQFF. CDR3 bases: TGCGCCAGCAGCTTGGCCAGGCGGGGCTCTTCCTACAATGAGCAGTTCTTC.

V is TRBV19 and J is TRBJ1-2; a possible D gene is TRBD1 (5 bases). The CDR3 consists of 18 residues. V was trimmed by 3 bases and J by 4 bases, leaving 24 bases between them. Germline CDR1 is LNHDA and CDR2 is SQIVND (reference sequence). CDR3 nucleotide sequence: TGTGCCAGTAGTATCAATGGAGGGGTTGGGGACGGGACCTATGGCTACACCTTC. Its translation: CASSINGGVGDGTYGYTF.

The J gene is TRBJ1-2, the V gene TRBV7-9; the match to TRBD1 covers 12 bases. Germline V lookup: CDR1 SEHNR, CDR2 FQNEAQ (reference sequence). J lost 7 bases, V lost 2 bases, and 5 bases had no gene match. The CDR3 length is 15 residues. CDR3 bases: TGTGCCAGCAGCTTAAGGGACAGGGGGCGATCTGGCTACACCTTC. Protein sequence: CASSLRDRGRSGYTF.

In its sample, this clone was seen once. The chain has TRBV15 and TRBJ1-1; D remains unclear. This CDR3 is built from 13 residues. Per germline, CDR1 LNHNV and CDR2 YYDKDF (reference sequence). V lost 0 bases and J lost 4, with 6 bases in between. CDR3 protein: CATSRDLSTEAFF. In nucleotides, the CDR3 is TGTGCCACCAGCAGAGATCTCTCCACTGAAGCTTTCTTT.

V is TRBV4-1 and J is TRBJ2-2; 14 positions match TRBD2. Germline CDR1 is MGHRA and CDR2 is YSYEKL. The junction had 3 bases not matched to a gene; V was cut back by 5 bases and J by 4 bases. This CDR3 region has 16 residues. DNA of the CDR3: TGCGCCAGCAGCAGAGGGACTAGCGGGGGCACCGGGGAGCTGTTTTTT. This translates into CASSRGTSGGTGELFF.

The V and J genes are TRBV5-1 and TRBJ1-2, with 7 nucleotides matching TRBD1. The CDR3 contains 13 residues. J was trimmed by 3 bases and V by 5 bases; bases with no gene match: 4. CDR1 and CDR2 (germline): SGHRS, YFSETQ. The CDR3 is CASSFDRDYGYTF. CDR3 bases: TGCGCCAGCAGTTTTGACAGGGACTATGGCTACACCTTC.

This clone was recorded a few times. CDR3 in DNA: TGTGCCAGCGGGACAGGGAATTATGGCTACACCTTC. It specifies CASGTGNYGYTF. The rearrangement uses TRBV12-3 or TRBV12-4 and TRBJ1-2; 9 positions agree with TRBD1. The CDR3 loop spans 12 amino acids. J was trimmed by 5 bases and V by 8 bases; bases with no gene match: 3.

The chain carries TRBV7-9 and TRBJ2-3, with 7 bases matching TRBD2. Trimming at V came to 5 bases and at J to 5 bases, leaving 19 bases not matched to a gene. The germline CDR1 and CDR2 sequences are SEHNR and FQNEAQ (reference sequence). The CDR3 spans 18 residues. CDR3 loop: CASSPMGGTTGGLDTQYF. In nucleotides, the CDR3 is TGTGCCAGCAGCCCCATGGGCGGGACTACCGGAGGGTTAGATACGCAGTATTTT.

This chain links TRBV19 with TRBJ2-2; 9 bases fit TRBD1. CDR1 LNHDA and CDR2 SQIVND come from the germline V gene (reference sequence). V lost 5 bases to trimming and J lost 8 bases; unmatched junction nucleotides: 12. The CDR3 consists of 16 residues. This CDR3 is CASSPPMDRGRGELFF. The CDR3 DNA reads TGTGCCAGTAGTCCCCCTATGGACAGGGGTAGGGGGGAGCTGTTTTTT.

This chain uses TRBV18 with TRBJ1-1, with no clear D. The length of the CDR3 is 13 residues. Deletions cut 4 bases from V and 4 bases from J, with 10 bases between. CDR1 is KGHSH, CDR2 LQKENI, per germline. The CDR3 loop reads CASSQGGSTEAFF. CDR3 coding DNA: TGTGCCAGCTCACAGGGAGGGAGCACTGAAGCTTTCTTT.

This rearrangement joins TRBV5-4 to TRBJ2-7; 10 nucleotides match TRBD2. The ends lost 3 bases at V and 0 bases at J; junction bases unmatched: 3. Germline-derived CDR1 and CDR2 are SGHNT and YYREEE (reference sequence). The CDR3 is made up of 15 amino acids. The CDR3 loop reads CASSYSGGDSYEQYF. The DNA of the CDR3 is TGTGCCAGCAGCTACAGCGGGGGGGACTCCTACGAGCAGTACTTC.

The chain uses TRBV19 and TRBJ2-6; 8 nucleotides agree with TRBD2. The CDR3 covers 14 residues. Looked up from germline, CDR1 is LNHDA and CDR2 is SQIVND (reference sequence). The V and J ends lost 9 bases and 0 bases, in that order; junction bases with no gene match: 1. The CDR3, as DNA: TGTGCCAGCGGGGGGGACTCTGGGGCCAACGTCCTGACTTTC. Its protein product is CASGGDSGANVLTF.

This sequence joins TRBV3-1 (or the pseudogene TRBV3-2) and TRBJ2-1; D remains unclear. V was pared by 0 bases and J by 2 bases, with 11 bases between. CDR1 is LGHDT and CDR2 is YNNKEL in the germline V gene (reference sequence). This CDR3 comprises 16 residues. DNA for the CDR3: TGTGCCAGCAGCCAAGATCTGGCAGAAACCTACAATGAGCAGTTCTTC. This gives the protein CASSQDLAETYNEQFF.

The DNA for the CDR3 is TGTGCCAGCAGCTTAAGACAGGGTACTTCCTACGAGCAGTACTTC. It translates to CASSLRQGTSYEQYF. J is TRBJ2-7 and V is TRBV11-3, with 7 bases lining up with TRBD1. The ends lost 2 bases at V and 1 base at J; junction bases unmatched: 5. There are 15 residues in the CDR3. Germline values: CDR1 SGHNT, CDR2 YENEEA.

This clone came up a few times. The genes are TRBV2 and TRBJ1-5; 9 positions match TRBD1. The CDR3 covers 14 residues. CDR1 is SNHLY, CDR2 FYNNEI, per germline. After removal of 3 bases from V and 5 bases from J, the junction contained 2 bases not matched to a gene. The chain's CDR3 is CASSDTGGYQPQHF. The CDR3 DNA reads TGTGCCAGCAGTGATACAGGGGGCTATCAGCCCCAGCATTTT.

The V and J genes are TRBV19 and TRBJ2-5; 12 nucleotides match TRBD2. V lost 6 bases, J lost 4 bases, and 6 bases stayed unmatched. Germline values: CDR1 LNHDA, CDR2 SQIVND (reference sequence). The CDR3 extends over 15 amino acids. DNA for the CDR3: TGTGCCAGTAGCTCACTAGCGGGGGGACGAGAGACCCAGTACTTC. Protein product: CASSSLAGGRETQYF. Filled out from reference TRBV19 and TRBJ2-5, the complete variable domain reads DGGITQSPKYLFRKEGQNVTLSCEQNLNHDAMYWYRQDPGQGLRLIYYSQIVNDFQKGDIAEGYSVSREKKESFPLTVTSAQKNPTAFYLCASSSLAGGRETQYFGPGTRLLVL.

J is TRBJ2-3 and V is TRBV19; 8 bases are shared with TRBD2. V gave up 3 bases and J gave up 5 bases; unmatched junction bases: 10. There are 16 residues in the CDR3. Germline-derived CDR1 and CDR2 are LNHDA and SQIVND (reference sequence). The CDR3 protein is CASSMPNSGGQDTQYF. The CDR3 bases are TGTGCCAGTAGTATGCCGAACTCGGGGGGGCAAGATACGCAGTATTTT.

The V gene is TRBV18, the J gene TRBJ2-7, with 11 positions matching TRBD2. CDR3 length: 20 amino acids. Germline V CDR1 and CDR2: KGHSH, LQKENI. J lost 2 bases, V lost 2 bases, and 17 bases had no gene match. The CDR3 DNA sequence: TGTGCCAGCTCACCATTGGGGTGGGGGGCCGGGACTAGCGGCCCCTACGAGCAGTACTTC. Translation: CASSPLGWGAGTSGPYEQYF. Filled out from reference TRBV18 and TRBJ2-7, the complete variable domain reads NAGVMQNPRHLVRRRGQEARLRCSPMKGHSHVYWYRQLPEEGLKFMVYLQKENIIDESGMPKERFSAEFPKEGPSILRIQQVVRGDSAAYFCASSPLGWGAGTSGPYEQYFGPGTRLTVT.

The chain joins TRBV11-2 to TRBJ2-1, with TRBD2 matching 8 bases. Germline V CDR1 and CDR2: SGHAT, FQNNGV. The CDR3 is 17 residues long. V was pared by 3 bases and J by 1 base, with 8 bases of the junction left unmatched. In nucleotides, the CDR3 is TGTGCCAGCAGCTTCGCGAGCGGGGGTTTGTCCTACAATGAGCAGTTCTTC. Its protein is CASSFASGGLSYNEQFF.

The chain employs TRBV19 and TRBJ1-1; no reliable D call. There are 13 residues in the CDR3. V was trimmed by 6 bases and J by 0 bases, leaving 8 bases between them. Germline loops: CDR1 LNHDA, CDR2 SQIVND (reference sequence). In DNA form, the CDR3 reads TGTGCCAGTAGACTCCTGATGAACACTGAAGCTTTCTTT. It yields the protein CASRLLMNTEAFF.